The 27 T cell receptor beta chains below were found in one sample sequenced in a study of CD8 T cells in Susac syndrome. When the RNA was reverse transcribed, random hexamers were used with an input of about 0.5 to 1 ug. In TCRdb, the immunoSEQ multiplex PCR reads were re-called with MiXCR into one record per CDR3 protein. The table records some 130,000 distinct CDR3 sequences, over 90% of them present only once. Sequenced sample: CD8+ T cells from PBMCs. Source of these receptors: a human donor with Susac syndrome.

CDR3 protein: CATSERHISNQPQHF. The CDR3 nucleotides read TGTGCCACCAGTGAGAGACACATTAGCAATCAGCCCCAGCATTTT. The V gene is TRBV24-1, the J gene TRBJ1-5; D remains ambiguous. Germline values: CDR1 KGHDR, CDR2 SFDVKD. CDR3 length equals 15 residues. Deletions cut 4 bases from V and 0 bases from J, with 9 bases between.

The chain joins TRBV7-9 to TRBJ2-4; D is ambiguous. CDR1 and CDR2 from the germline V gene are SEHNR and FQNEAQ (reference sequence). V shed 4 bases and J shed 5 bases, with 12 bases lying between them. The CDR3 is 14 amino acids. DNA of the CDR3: TGTGCCAGCAGCTCCTCCCAACTCGAAAACATTCAGTACTTC. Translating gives CASSSSQLENIQYF.

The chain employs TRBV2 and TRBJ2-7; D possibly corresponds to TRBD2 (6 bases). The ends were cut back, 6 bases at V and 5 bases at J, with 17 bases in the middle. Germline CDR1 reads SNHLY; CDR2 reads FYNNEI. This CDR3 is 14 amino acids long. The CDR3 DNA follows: TGTGCCAGCAGCGGCGCGGGTGGAGGGGACGAGCAGTACTTC. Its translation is CASSGAGGGDEQYF.

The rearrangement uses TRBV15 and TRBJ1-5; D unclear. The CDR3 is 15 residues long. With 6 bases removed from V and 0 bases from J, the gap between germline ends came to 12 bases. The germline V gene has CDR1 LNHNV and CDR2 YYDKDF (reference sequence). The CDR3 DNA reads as TGTGCCACCAGATCCGACATGGGTAGCAATCAGCCCCAGCATTTT. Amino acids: CATRSDMGSNQPQHF.

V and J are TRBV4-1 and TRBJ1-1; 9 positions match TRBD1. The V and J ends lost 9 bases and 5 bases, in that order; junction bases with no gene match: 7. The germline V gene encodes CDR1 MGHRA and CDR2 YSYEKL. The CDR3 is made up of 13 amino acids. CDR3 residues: CASAQGAGTEAFF. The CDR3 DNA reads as TGCGCCAGTGCACAGGGGGCAGGGACTGAAGCTTTCTTT.

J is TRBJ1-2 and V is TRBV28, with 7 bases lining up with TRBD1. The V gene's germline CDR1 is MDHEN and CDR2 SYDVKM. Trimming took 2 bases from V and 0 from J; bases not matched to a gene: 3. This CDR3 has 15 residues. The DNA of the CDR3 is TGTGCCAGCAGTTTACAGGGACAGCCTAACTATGGCTACACCTTC. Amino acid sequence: CASSLQGQPNYGYTF.

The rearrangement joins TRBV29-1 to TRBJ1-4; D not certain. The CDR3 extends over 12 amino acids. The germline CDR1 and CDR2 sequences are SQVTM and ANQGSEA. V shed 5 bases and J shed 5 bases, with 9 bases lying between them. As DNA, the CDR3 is TGCAGCGTTCCGGGGTCAAATGAAAAACTGTTTTTT. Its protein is CSVPGSNEKLFF.

DNA of the CDR3: TGTGCCAGCACCTTGGGGCACTACAATGAGCAGTTCTTC. Its protein is CASTLGHYNEQFF. The chain recombines TRBV12-3 or TRBV12-4 with TRBJ2-1; a weak D match, TRBD1 (5 bases). CDR3 length: 13 residues. Trimming took off 7 bases at V and 3 bases at J, with 10 bases between the two ends.

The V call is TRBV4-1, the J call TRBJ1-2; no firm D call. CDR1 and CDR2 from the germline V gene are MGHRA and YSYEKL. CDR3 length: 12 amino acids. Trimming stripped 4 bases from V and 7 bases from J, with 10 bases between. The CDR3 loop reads CASSRTAGGYTF. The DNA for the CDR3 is TGCGCCAGCAGCCGGACCGCAGGTGGCTACACCTTC.

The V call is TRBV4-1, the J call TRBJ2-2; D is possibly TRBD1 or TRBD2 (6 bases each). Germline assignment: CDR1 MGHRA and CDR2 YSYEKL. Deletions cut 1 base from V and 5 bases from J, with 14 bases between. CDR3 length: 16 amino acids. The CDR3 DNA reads TGCGCCAGCAGCCAAGTCGATACGGGGGCAACCGGGGAGCTGTTTTTT. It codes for CASSQVDTGATGELFF.

CDR3: CASSLRGGINEQFF. Written as DNA, the CDR3 is TGTGCCAGCAGTTTAAGAGGGGGGATTAATGAGCAGTTCTTC. The V and J genes are TRBV27 and TRBJ2-1; perhaps D is TRBD1 or TRBD2 (6 bases each). Germline V gives CDR1 MNHEY, CDR2 SMNVEV (reference sequence). CDR3 length equals 14 residues. The V and J ends lost 2 bases and 7 bases respectively, with 12 bases between them.

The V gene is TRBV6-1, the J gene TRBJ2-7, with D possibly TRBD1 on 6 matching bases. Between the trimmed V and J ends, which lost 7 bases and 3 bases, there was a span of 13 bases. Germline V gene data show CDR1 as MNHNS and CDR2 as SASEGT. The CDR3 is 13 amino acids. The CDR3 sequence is CASIPGHIYEQYF. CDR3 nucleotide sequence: TGTGCCAGCATACCGGGACATATCTACGAGCAGTACTTC.

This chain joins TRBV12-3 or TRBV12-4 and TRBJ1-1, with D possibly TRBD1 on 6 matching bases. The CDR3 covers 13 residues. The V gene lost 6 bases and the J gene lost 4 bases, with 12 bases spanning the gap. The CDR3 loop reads CASSPGTFTEAFF. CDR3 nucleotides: TGTGCCAGCAGCCCTGGGACATTCACTGAAGCTTTCTTT.

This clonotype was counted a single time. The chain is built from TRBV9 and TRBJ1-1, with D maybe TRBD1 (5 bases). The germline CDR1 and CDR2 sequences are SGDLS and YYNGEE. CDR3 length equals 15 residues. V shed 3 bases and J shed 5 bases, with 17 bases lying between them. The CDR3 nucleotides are TGTGCCAGCAGCGGGGGGGACGCGGAGTGGACTGAAGCTTTCTTT. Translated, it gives CASSGGDAEWTEAFF.

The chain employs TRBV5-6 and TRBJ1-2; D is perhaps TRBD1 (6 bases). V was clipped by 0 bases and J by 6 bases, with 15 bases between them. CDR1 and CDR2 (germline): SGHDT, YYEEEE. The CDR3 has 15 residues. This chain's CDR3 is CASSLGTVTIHGYTF. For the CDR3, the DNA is TGTGCCAGCAGCTTGGGGACAGTGACCATCCATGGCTACACCTTC.

The chain's CDR3 is CASSSTGTGNLGETQYF. CDR3 in DNA: TGTGCCAGCAGTTCAACCGGGACAGGGAATCTTGGGGAGACCCAGTACTTC. This chain joins TRBV27 and TRBJ2-5; 9 positions agree with TRBD1. This CDR3 contains 17 residues. Unmatched junction bases numbered 14, after V lost 4 bases and J lost 5 bases. CDR1 MNHEY and CDR2 SMNVEV come from the germline V gene (reference sequence).

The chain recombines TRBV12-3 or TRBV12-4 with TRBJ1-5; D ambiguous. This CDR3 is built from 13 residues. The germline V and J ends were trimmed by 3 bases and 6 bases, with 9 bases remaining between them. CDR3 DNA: TGTGCCAGCAGTTTGGGAGGAGTTCAGCCCCAGCATTTT. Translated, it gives CASSLGGVQPQHF.

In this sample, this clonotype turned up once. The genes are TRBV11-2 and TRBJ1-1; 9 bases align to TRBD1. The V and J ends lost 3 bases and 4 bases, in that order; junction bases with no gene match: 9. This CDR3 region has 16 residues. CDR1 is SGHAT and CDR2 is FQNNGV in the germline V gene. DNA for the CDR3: TGTGCCAGCAGCTTCTGGGACAGGGTGAGGGGCACTGAAGCTTTCTTT. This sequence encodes CASSFWDRVRGTEAFF.

The CDR3 here is CASSLGLAANNEQFF. The CDR3 DNA follows: TGTGCCAGCAGCTTAGGGCTAGCGGCTAACAATGAGCAGTTCTTC. V and J are TRBV5-4 and TRBJ2-1, with 7 bases fitting TRBD2. CDR1 and CDR2 (germline): SGHNT, YYREEE (reference sequence). There are 15 residues in the CDR3. V lost 2 bases, J lost 5 bases, and 7 bases stayed unmatched.

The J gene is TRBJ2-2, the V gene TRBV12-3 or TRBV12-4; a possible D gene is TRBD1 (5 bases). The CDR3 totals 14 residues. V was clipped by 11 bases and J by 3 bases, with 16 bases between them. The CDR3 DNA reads TGTGCCCCCCCAGGGTTTGAATACACCGGGGAGCTGTTTTTT. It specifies CAPPGFEYTGELFF.

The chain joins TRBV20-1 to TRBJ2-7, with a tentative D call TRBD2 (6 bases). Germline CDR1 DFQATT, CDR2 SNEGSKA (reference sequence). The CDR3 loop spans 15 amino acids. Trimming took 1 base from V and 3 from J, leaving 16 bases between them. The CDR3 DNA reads TGCAGTGCTAGAGCCGCGGGATCCGACATCTACGAGCAGTACTTC. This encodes CSARAAGSDIYEQYF.

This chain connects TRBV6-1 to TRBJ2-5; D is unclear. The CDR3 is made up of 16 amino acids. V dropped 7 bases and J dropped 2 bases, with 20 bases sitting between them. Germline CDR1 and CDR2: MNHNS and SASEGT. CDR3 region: CASNPVAIYLQETQYF. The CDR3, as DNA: TGTGCCAGCAACCCGGTGGCCATTTACTTACAAGAGACCCAGTACTTC.

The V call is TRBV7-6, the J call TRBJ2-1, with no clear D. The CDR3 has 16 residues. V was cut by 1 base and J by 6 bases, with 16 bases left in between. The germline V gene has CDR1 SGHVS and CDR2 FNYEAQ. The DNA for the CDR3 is TGTGCCAGCAGCTTAGTCCCCCTAGGAAACTTCAATGAGCAGTTCTTC. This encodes CASSLVPLGNFNEQFF. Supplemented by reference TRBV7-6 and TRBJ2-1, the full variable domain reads GAGVSQSPRYKVTKRGQDVALRCDPISGHVSLYWYRQALGQGPEFLTYFNYEAQQDKSGLPNDRFSAERPEGSISTLTIQRTEQRDSAMYRCASSLVPLGNFNEQFFGPGTRLTVL.

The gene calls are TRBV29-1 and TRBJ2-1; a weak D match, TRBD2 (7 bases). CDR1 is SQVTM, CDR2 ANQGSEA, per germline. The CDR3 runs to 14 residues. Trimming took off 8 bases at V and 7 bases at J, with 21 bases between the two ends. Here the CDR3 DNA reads TGCAGCTCACGGGGGGCCTCCGGAGGGAATGAGCAGTTCTTC. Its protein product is CSSRGASGGNEQFF.

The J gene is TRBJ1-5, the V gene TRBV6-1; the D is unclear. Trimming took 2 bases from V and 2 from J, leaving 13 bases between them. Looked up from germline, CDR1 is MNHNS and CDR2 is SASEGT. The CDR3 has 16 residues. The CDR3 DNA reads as TGTGCCAGCAGTGAATCTGTCCCCCCCGGCAATCAGCCCCAGCATTTT. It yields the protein CASSESVPPGNQPQHF.

In DNA, the CDR3 is TGCGCCAGCAGCCAAGGCGGGGGACTTAGCAATCAGCCCCAGCATTTT. It specifies CASSQGGGLSNQPQHF. The chain recombines TRBV4-1 with TRBJ1-5, with TRBD1 as a possible D gene (5 bases). V was pared by 1 base and J by 0 bases, with 10 bases between. The CDR3 is 16 residues long. The germline V gene encodes CDR1 MGHRA and CDR2 YSYEKL.

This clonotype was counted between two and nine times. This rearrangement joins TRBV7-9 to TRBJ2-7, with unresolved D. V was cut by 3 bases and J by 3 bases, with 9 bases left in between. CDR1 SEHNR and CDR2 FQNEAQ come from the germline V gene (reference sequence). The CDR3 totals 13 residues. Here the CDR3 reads CASSLNTIYEQYF. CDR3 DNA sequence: TGTGCCAGCAGCTTGAACACCATCTACGAGCAGTACTTC.